Each of the 31 T cell receptor beta chains below was sequenced from the same sample in a study of T-cell memory formation after mild COVID-19. TCRdb re-called the 5' RACE reads with MiXCR, one entry per CDR3 protein. Found here are 200,000 to 250,000 distinct CDR3 sequences, 10% of them singletons; the top ten hold less than 4%. The material sequenced was PBMCs or a T cell subset sorted from them (not recorded which). These receptors all come from a man between 18 and 35 years old who had mild COVID-19 (a few samples of this study predate the infection). Cell type and time point are not known.

The chain is built from TRBV5-6 and TRBJ1-1; D is ambiguous. The CDR3 contains 17 residues. V was trimmed by 2 bases and J by 2 bases, leaving 19 bases between them. The V gene's germline CDR1 is SGHDT and CDR2 YYEEEE. CDR3 residues: CASSFELGTDLNTEAFF. The CDR3 DNA reads as TGTGCCAGCAGCTTCGAGCTTGGTACCGACTTAAACACTGAAGCTTTCTTT. The whole variable domain, remainder taken from reference TRBV5-6 and TRBJ1-1, is DAGVTQSPTHLIKTRGQQVTLRCSPKSGHDTVSWYQQALGQGPQFIFQYYEEEERQRGNFPDRFSGHQFPNYSSELNVNALLLGDSALYLCASSFELGTDLNTEAFFGQGTRLTVV.

This clonotype has just a few counts. The V call is TRBV7-8, the J call TRBJ2-1; D ambiguous. Germline assignment: CDR1 SGHVS and CDR2 FQNEAQ. The CDR3 loop spans 14 amino acids. V lost 5 bases and J lost 6, with 14 bases in between. The CDR3 loop reads CASSKQPRGNEQFF. As DNA, the CDR3 is TGTGCCAGCAGCAAACAACCTAGAGGCAATGAGCAGTTCTTC.

The V call is TRBV29-1, the J call TRBJ2-3; a weak D match, TRBD1 (6 bases). Germline assignment: CDR1 SQVTM and CDR2 ANQGSEA. The CDR3 consists of 12 residues. This CDR3 reads CRAGQSTDTQYF. The CDR3 nucleotides are TGCAGGGCTGGACAGAGCACAGATACGCAGTATTTT.

Only a few counts were recorded for this clonotype. The V and J genes are TRBV5-1 and TRBJ1-2; D may be TRBD1 (5 bases). Germline loops: CDR1 SGHRS, CDR2 YFSETQ. This CDR3 is built from 16 residues. V was shortened by 0 bases and J by 3 bases, with 15 bases between the two germline ends. The CDR3, as DNA: TGCGCCAGCAGCTTGGGCCAGGCAACGGGGGACTATGGCTACACCTTC. Protein product: CASSLGQATGDYGYTF.

This clonotype was counted at least ten times. This sequence joins TRBV12-3 or TRBV12-4 and TRBJ2-3; D tentatively reads TRBD1 or TRBD2 (6 bases each). V was pared by 3 bases and J by 6 bases, with 13 bases between. This CDR3 is built from 14 residues. The CDR3 sequence is CASSFTGAVDTQYF. CDR3 in DNA: TGTGCCAGCAGTTTTACGGGGGCAGTGGATACGCAGTATTTT.

A few counts support this clonotype. This chain connects TRBV7-9 to TRBJ2-1; TRBD2 matches 9 bases. Germline V CDR1 and CDR2: SEHNR, FQNEAQ (reference sequence). The CDR3 covers 14 residues. J was trimmed by 3 bases and V by 4 bases; bases with no gene match: 1. DNA for the CDR3: TGTGCCAGCAGCTGGACTAGCGTCTACAATGAGCAGTTCTTC. It encodes CASSWTSVYNEQFF.

This clonotype occurred a few times. V and J are TRBV9 and TRBJ2-1, with a possible D match to TRBD2 (6 bases). CDR1 and CDR2 (germline): SGDLS, YYNGEE. Trimming took off 1 base at V and 4 bases at J, with 12 bases between the two ends. The length of the CDR3 is 15 residues. CDR3 nucleotide sequence: TGTGCCAGCAGCGTAATAGCGGAGAGTTACAATGAGCAGTTCTTC. Translation gives CASSVIAESYNEQFF.

This clonotype occurred many times. The rearrangement uses TRBV7-3 and TRBJ2-1; 12 nucleotides align to TRBD2. This CDR3 spans 15 amino acids. V shed 5 bases and J 6 bases; nucleotides not matched to a gene: 5. The germline CDR1 and CDR2 sequences are SGHTA and FQGTGA. The CDR3 DNA reads as TGTGCCAGCAGCCTCCTAGCGGGGGGGGGCAATGAGCAGTTCTTC. Protein sequence: CASSLLAGGGNEQFF.

This clonotype was detected many times. This rearrangement joins TRBV5-1 to TRBJ2-3; D is possibly TRBD1 (6 bases). The CDR3 contains 15 residues. V lost 4 bases and J lost 6, with 18 bases in between. Germline CDR1 is SGHRS and CDR2 is YFSETQ. The chain's CDR3 is CASSHTGYPEDTQYF. CDR3 nucleotide sequence: TGCGCCAGCAGCCACACAGGGTACCCTGAGGATACGCAGTATTTT. Full variable domain (rest looked up from reference TRBV5-1 and TRBJ2-3): KAGVTQTPRYLIKTRGQQVTLSCSPISGHRSVSWYQQTPGQGLQFLFEYFSETQRNKGNFPGRFSGRQFSNSRSEMNVSTLELGDSALYLCASSHTGYPEDTQYFGPGTRLTVL.

A few counts support this clonotype. The chain's CDR3 is CASIRGDTQYF. The DNA of the CDR3 is TGTGCCAGCATAAGGGGAGATACGCAGTATTTT. The chain has TRBV6-5 and TRBJ2-3; perhaps TRBD1 as D (5 bases). Germline assignment: CDR1 MNHEY and CDR2 SVGAGI. Trimming removed 7 bases from V and 5 bases from J, with 7 bases in between. The CDR3 extends over 11 amino acids.

This clonotype was counted between two and nine times. The J gene is TRBJ1-1, the V gene TRBV7-6; D is perhaps TRBD1 (5 bases). V was shortened by 4 bases and J by 1 base, with 13 bases between the two germline ends. CDR3 length equals 15 residues. The germline V gene has CDR1 SGHVS and CDR2 FNYEAQ. This CDR3 reads CASSSQGGPNTEAFF. The CDR3 bases are TGTGCCAGCAGCTCCCAGGGAGGGCCGAACACTGAAGCTTTCTTT.

This clonotype appeared a few times. The rearrangement links TRBV7-8 to TRBJ1-2; possible D gene TRBD1, 6 bases. CDR3 length equals 15 residues. The germline CDR1 and CDR2 sequences are SGHVS and FQNEAQ. V was cut by 5 bases and J by 1 base, with 14 bases left in between. The CDR3 sequence is CASSARRGDNYGYTF. Here the CDR3 DNA reads TGTGCCAGCAGCGCGCGCAGGGGAGATAACTATGGCTACACCTTC.

This clonotype was seen a handful of times. The rearrangement links TRBV6-1 to TRBJ1-2; 7 bases are shared with TRBD1. Germline CDR1 and CDR2: MNHNS and SASEGT. V dropped 6 bases and J dropped 2; count of bases not matched to a gene: 9. This CDR3 contains 15 residues. The CDR3 coding sequence is TGTGCCAGCAGACACCCGGAACAGGGGAACTATGGCTACACCTTC. Translation gives CASRHPEQGNYGYTF.

V and J are TRBV18 and TRBJ2-5; a possible D gene is TRBD2 (5 bases). The V gene's germline CDR1 is KGHSH and CDR2 LQKENI. Trimming removed 3 bases at V and 5 bases at J, with 10 bases between. The CDR3 is made up of 13 amino acids. The CDR3 sequence: CASSPLLGETQYF. In DNA form, the CDR3 reads TGTGCCAGCTCACCCCTACTAGGGGAGACCCAGTACTTC.

This clonotype was counted ten times or more. V is TRBV7-9 and J is TRBJ2-3, with TRBD2 matching over 15 bases. The CDR3 consists of 17 residues. Germline-derived CDR1 and CDR2 are SEHNR and FQNEAQ (reference sequence). J was trimmed by 6 bases and V by 4 bases; bases with no gene match: 8. For the CDR3, the DNA is TGTGCCAGCAGCTCGGGACTAGCGGGGGGATACGGGGATACGCAGTATTTT. Translation: CASSSGLAGGYGDTQYF.

This chain uses TRBV27 with TRBJ2-7, with 7 bases that match TRBD2. CDR3 length: 15 residues. Germline V gives CDR1 MNHEY, CDR2 SMNVEV (reference sequence). V gave up 5 bases and J gave up 1 base; unmatched junction bases: 8. The CDR3 here is CASSRGRGRSYEQYV. The CDR3 DNA is TGTGCCAGCAGTCGGGGGAGGGGCAGATCCTACGAGCAGTACGTC.

In its sample, this clonotype was seen a few times. This chain joins TRBV7-9 and TRBJ2-1; no firm D call. There are 14 residues in the CDR3. The germline V gene has CDR1 SEHNR and CDR2 FQNEAQ (reference sequence). Trimming removed 5 bases at V and 3 bases at J, with 11 bases between. This CDR3 is CASSLLSHYNEQFF. CDR3 sequence (DNA): TGTGCCAGCAGCCTCCTGTCCCACTACAATGAGCAGTTCTTC.

The rearrangement joins TRBV12-3 or TRBV12-4 to TRBJ1-5, with D maybe TRBD1 (5 bases). The CDR3 extends over 15 amino acids. Trimming took off 3 bases at V and 7 bases at J, with 16 bases between the two ends. The CDR3 nucleotides read TGTGCCAGCAGTTTGGGGAGGGGCGGTGCCCAGCCCCAGCATTTT. Its translation is CASSLGRGGAQPQHF.

This clonotype was recorded a few times. The genes are TRBV7-2 and TRBJ1-2; TRBD1 aligns across 7 bases. Unmatched junction bases numbered 10, after V lost 5 bases and J lost 4 bases. CDR1 and CDR2 from the germline V gene are SGHTA and FQGNSA. This CDR3 spans 15 amino acids. The chain's CDR3 is CASSVTGTDGYGYTF. In DNA form, the CDR3 reads TGTGCCAGCAGCGTAACCGGGACAGATGGCTATGGCTACACCTTC.

This clonotype showed up just a few times. The chain has TRBV5-1 and TRBJ2-3; D is ambiguous. This CDR3 comprises 14 residues. Germline V CDR1 and CDR2: SGHRS, YFSETQ. The V end lost 0 bases, the J end lost 5 bases, and 10 bases lay between the germline ends. The CDR3 nucleotides read TGCGCCAGCAGCTTGGAAGGGCTCGGAGATACGCAGTATTTT. This gives the protein CASSLEGLGDTQYF.

The V call is TRBV14, the J call TRBJ1-4; no firm D call. The germline CDR1 and CDR2 sequences are SGHDN and FVKESK. The CDR3 contains 16 residues. V shed 0 bases and J shed 7 bases, with 15 bases lying between them. In DNA form, the CDR3 reads TGTGCCAGCAGCCAAGATATTCAGGCAACGGGTGAAAAACTGTTTTTT. Translation gives CASSQDIQATGEKLFF.

In its sample, this clonotype was seen a few times. The chain employs TRBV7-2 and TRBJ2-7; the match to TRBD1 covers 10 bases. The V segment lost 4 bases and the J segment 7 bases; nucleotides outside the gene matches: 4. The length of the CDR3 is 13 residues. The germline V gene has CDR1 SGHTA and CDR2 FQGNSA. CDR3 sequence: CASSWTGGLEQYV. CDR3 sequence (DNA): TGTGCCAGCAGCTGGACAGGGGGGCTTGAGCAGTACGTC.

This clonotype turned up a few times. This sequence joins TRBV2 and TRBJ2-6; D is undetermined. V was clipped by 1 base and J by 0 bases, with 7 bases between them. Germline V gene data show CDR1 as SNHLY and CDR2 as FYNNEI. The CDR3 contains 16 residues. The CDR3 protein is CASSEGWVSGANVLTF. CDR3 DNA sequence: TGTGCCAGCAGTGAAGGTTGGGTCTCTGGGGCCAACGTCCTGACTTTC.

The V gene is TRBV11-2, the J gene TRBJ2-3, with 8 bases identical to TRBD1. The V and J ends lost 1 base and 3 bases, in that order; junction bases with no gene match: 6. Germline V gene lookup returns CDR1 SGHAT and CDR2 FQNNGV. CDR3 length: 16 amino acids. The CDR3 sequence: CASSLGPDRVTDTQYF. CDR3 DNA sequence: TGTGCCAGCAGCTTAGGCCCGGACAGGGTGACAGATACGCAGTATTTT.

This clonotype has a handful of counts. The chain uses TRBV20-1 and TRBJ1-1; 7 positions match TRBD1. The CDR3 is 13 amino acids. V lost 5 bases, J lost 0 bases, and 3 bases stayed unmatched. CDR1 and CDR2 from the germline V gene are DFQATT and SNEGSKA (reference sequence). The CDR3 DNA reads as TGCAGTGCTCGACAGGGAATGAACACTGAAGCTTTCTTT. It encodes CSARQGMNTEAFF.

This clonotype was observed a handful of times. Here the CDR3 reads CASRRQGRNTEAFF. Written as DNA, the CDR3 is TGTGCCAGCAGACGACAGGGCCGAAACACTGAAGCTTTCTTT. The chain carries TRBV6-5 and TRBJ1-1, with TRBD1 identical over 7 bases. The V and J ends lost 6 bases and 2 bases, in that order; junction bases with no gene match: 6. The CDR3 totals 14 residues. The germline CDR1 and CDR2 sequences are MNHEY and SVGAGI.

The chain joins TRBV12-3 or TRBV12-4 to TRBJ2-1; weak D call: TRBD1 (5 bases). CDR3 length equals 13 residues. Trimming removed 6 bases from V and 7 bases from J, with 13 bases in between. The CDR3 here is CASRNGYRNEQFF. Written as DNA, the CDR3 is TGTGCCAGCAGGAATGGGTACAGGAATGAGCAGTTCTTC.

The chain recombines TRBV18 with TRBJ2-3; D remains ambiguous. The CDR3 has 12 residues. The V gene's germline CDR1 is KGHSH and CDR2 LQKENI. The V and J ends lost 6 bases and 4 bases respectively, with 8 bases between them. CDR3 residues: CASSSTPDTQYF. The DNA for the CDR3 is TGTGCCAGCTCGTCCACCCCAGATACGCAGTATTTT.

The rearrangement joins TRBV18 to TRBJ1-6; TRBD1 matches 11 bases. The CDR3 runs to 17 residues. Trimming cost V 4 bases and J 7 bases; bases outside gene matches: 9. Germline CDR1 is KGHSH and CDR2 is LQKENI. In DNA form, the CDR3 reads TGTGCCAGCTCACTAAGAGACGGGACAGGGGGAAATTCACCCCTCCACTTT. It is translated as CASSLRDGTGGNSPLHF.

V usage is TRBV6-5 and J usage is TRBJ2-2; a weak D match, TRBD2 (5 bases). V lost 5 bases, J lost 7 bases, and 14 bases lay in between. CDR3 size: 14 residues. Per the germline V gene, CDR1 is MNHEY and CDR2 is SVGAGI. The CDR3 region is CASSPYEGIGELFF. The CDR3 DNA is TGTGCCAGCAGTCCCTATGAGGGAATCGGGGAGCTGTTTTTT.

This clonotype was found many times. The gene calls are TRBV5-1 and TRBJ2-1, with a tentative D call TRBD1 (6 bases). CDR3 length equals 14 residues. The germline V and J ends were trimmed by 4 bases and 2 bases, with 10 bases remaining between them. The germline V gene has CDR1 SGHRS and CDR2 YFSETQ. Here the CDR3 DNA reads TGCGCCAGCAGCCGAGACAGGACCTACAATGAGCAGTTCTTC. Translating gives CASSRDRTYNEQFF.